Below, one T cell receptor (beta chain) is given with its context. Its target is unknown. Method: immunoSEQ multiplex PCR; TCRdb's copy keeps in-frame clones and lacks some. Here the sample spans 30,000 to 40,000 clones, approximately 87% being singletons. This entry belongs to a study of T cells in localized non-small cell lung cancer. Study-wide findings and caveats: Among the top 100 tumor clones, a median around 57 appeared in adjacent lung. Heterogeneity cannot be ruled out, as sequencing used one tumor region only. Clonality peaked in uninvolved adjacent lung rather than tumor. Among blood samples, higher T cell density accompanied longer overall survival.

V lost 6 bases, J lost 2 bases, and 10 bases lay in between. Germline loops: CDR1 SNHLY, CDR2 FYNNEI. This CDR3 region has 13 residues. V and J are TRBV2 and TRBJ2-5; a possible D gene is TRBD1 (6 bases). This specimen consisted of peripheral blood, obtained before any cancer treatment. This sequence originates from a man aged 40-75 years with stage I lung adenocarcinoma. CDR3 loop: CASSGTQQETQYF. CDR3 DNA: TGTGCCAGCAGCGGGACACAACAAGAGACCCAGTACTTC. Complete variable domain (other parts from reference TRBV2 and TRBJ2-5): EPEVTQTPSHQVTQMGQEVILRCVPISNHLYFYWYRQILGQKVEFLVSFYNNEISEKSEIFDDQFSVERPDGSNFTLKIRSTKLEDSAMYFCASSGTQQETQYFGPGTRLLVL.